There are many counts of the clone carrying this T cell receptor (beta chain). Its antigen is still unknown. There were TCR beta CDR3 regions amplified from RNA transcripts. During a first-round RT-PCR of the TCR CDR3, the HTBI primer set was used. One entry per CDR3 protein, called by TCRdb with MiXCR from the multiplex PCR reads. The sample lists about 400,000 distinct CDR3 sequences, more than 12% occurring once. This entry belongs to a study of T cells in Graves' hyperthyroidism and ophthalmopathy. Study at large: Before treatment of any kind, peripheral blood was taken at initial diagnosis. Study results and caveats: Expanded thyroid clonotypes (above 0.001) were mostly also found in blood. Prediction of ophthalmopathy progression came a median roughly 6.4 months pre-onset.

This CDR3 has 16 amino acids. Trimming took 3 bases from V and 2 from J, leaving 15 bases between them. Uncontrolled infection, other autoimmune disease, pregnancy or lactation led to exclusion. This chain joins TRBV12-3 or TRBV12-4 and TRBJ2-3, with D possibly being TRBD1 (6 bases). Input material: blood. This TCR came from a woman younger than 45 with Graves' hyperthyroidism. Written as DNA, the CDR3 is TGTGCCAGCAGTTTCATACAGGGTTTCTACACAGATACGCAGTATTTT. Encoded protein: CASSFIQGFYTDTQYF.